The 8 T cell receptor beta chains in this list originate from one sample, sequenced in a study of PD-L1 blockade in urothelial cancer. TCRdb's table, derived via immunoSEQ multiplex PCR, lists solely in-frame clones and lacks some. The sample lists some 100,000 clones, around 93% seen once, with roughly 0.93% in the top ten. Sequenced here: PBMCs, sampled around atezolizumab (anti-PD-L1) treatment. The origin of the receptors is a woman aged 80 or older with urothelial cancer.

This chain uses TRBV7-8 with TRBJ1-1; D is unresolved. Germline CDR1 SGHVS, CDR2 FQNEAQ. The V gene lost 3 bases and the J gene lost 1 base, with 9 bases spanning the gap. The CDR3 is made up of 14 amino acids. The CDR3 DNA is TGTGCCAGCAGCTTCTTTATGTGGAACACTGAAGCTTTCTTT. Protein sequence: CASSFFMWNTEAFF.

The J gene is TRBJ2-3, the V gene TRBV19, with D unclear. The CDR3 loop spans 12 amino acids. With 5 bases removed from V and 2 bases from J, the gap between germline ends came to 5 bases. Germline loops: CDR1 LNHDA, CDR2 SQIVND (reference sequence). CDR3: CASSQFTDTQYF. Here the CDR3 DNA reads TGTGCCAGTAGTCAATTCACAGATACGCAGTATTTT.

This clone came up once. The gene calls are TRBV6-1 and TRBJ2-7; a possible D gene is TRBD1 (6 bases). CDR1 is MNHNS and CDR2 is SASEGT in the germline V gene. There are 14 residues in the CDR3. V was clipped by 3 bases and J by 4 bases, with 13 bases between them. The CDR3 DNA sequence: TGTGCCAGCAGTGAGGCAAGACAGGATTACGAGCAGTACTTC. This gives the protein CASSEARQDYEQYF.

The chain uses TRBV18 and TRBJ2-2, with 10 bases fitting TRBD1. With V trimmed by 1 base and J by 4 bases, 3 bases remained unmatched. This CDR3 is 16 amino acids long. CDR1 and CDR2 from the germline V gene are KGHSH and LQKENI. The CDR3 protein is CASSPLGTGVTGELFF. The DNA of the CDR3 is TGTGCCAGCTCACCACTTGGGACAGGGGTCACCGGGGAGCTGTTTTTT.

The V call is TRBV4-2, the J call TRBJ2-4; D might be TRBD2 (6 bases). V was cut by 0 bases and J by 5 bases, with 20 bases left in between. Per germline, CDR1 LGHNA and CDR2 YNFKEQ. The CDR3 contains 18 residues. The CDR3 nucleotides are TGTGCCAGCAGCCAAGATTGGGGAGGACGAAGACGGGAAAACATTCAGTACTTC. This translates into CASSQDWGGRRRENIQYF.

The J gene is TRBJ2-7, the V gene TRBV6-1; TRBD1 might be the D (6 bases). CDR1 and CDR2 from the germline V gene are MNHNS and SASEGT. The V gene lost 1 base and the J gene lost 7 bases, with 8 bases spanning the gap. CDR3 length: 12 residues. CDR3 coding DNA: TGTGCCAGCAGTGAAGTGGGGGCGGAGCAGTACTTC. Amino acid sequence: CASSEVGAEQYF.

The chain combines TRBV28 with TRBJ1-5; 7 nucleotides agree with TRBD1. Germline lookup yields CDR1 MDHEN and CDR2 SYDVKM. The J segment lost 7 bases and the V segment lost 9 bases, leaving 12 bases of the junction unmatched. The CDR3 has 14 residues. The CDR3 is CASNLRGPGQPQHF. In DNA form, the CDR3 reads TGTGCCAGTAATTTAAGGGGGCCGGGGCAGCCCCAGCATTTT.

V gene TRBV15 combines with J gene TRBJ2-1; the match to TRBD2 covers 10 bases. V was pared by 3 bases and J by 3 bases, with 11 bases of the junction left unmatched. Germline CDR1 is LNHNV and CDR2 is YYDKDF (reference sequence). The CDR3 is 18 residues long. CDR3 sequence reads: CATSSPILASGSYNEQFF. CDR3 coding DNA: TGTGCCACCAGCAGTCCCATCCTCGCTAGCGGGAGCTACAATGAGCAGTTCTTC.